The 13 T cell receptor beta chains below were found in one sample sequenced in a study of radiation and T cells in renal cell carcinoma. The time point was: baseline pretreatment blood. Treatment noted: 15 Gy SBRT to primary tumor, nephrectomy 4 weeks later. Assay used: immunoSEQ multiplex PCR; TCRdb lists only in-frame clones, some missing. Of approximately 110,000 clones listed, approximately 80% are singletons. The sequencing used blood, collected from a patient whose treatment included radiotherapy and nephrectomy. These receptors came from a woman aged 55 to 70 with renal cell carcinoma.

This clone has a handful of counts. V is TRBV2 and J is TRBJ1-4; D is undetermined. The CDR3 runs 12 residues. Germline V CDR1 and CDR2: SNHLY, FYNNEI. Trimming took off 4 bases at V and 6 bases at J, with 6 bases between the two ends. The CDR3 region is CASSGADEKLFF. The CDR3 nucleotides read TGTGCCAGCAGTGGGGCCGATGAAAAACTGTTTTTT. Drawing the rest from reference TRBV2 and TRBJ1-4, the complete variable domain is EPEVTQTPSHQVTQMGQEVILRCVPISNHLYFYWYRQILGQKVEFLVSFYNNEISEKSEIFDDQFSVERPDGSNFTLKIRSTKLEDSAMYFCASSGADEKLFFGSGTQLSVL.

The gene calls are TRBV5-1 and TRBJ2-7; D tentatively reads TRBD1 or TRBD2 (5 bases each). The CDR3 totals 15 residues. Germline V gene sequence: CDR1 SGHRS, CDR2 YFSETQ. The V end was cut by 0 bases, the J end by 1 base, with 11 bases between. Here the CDR3 reads CASSLEAGSSYEQYF. The CDR3 DNA reads TGCGCCAGCAGCTTGGAGGCAGGGAGTTCCTACGAGCAGTACTTC.

This clone was recorded once. The V and J genes are TRBV11-2 and TRBJ2-3; TRBD2 matches 10 bases. V lost 5 bases to trimming and J lost 5 bases; unmatched junction nucleotides: 10. Germline CDR1 is SGHAT and CDR2 is FQNNGV. The CDR3 sequence is 16 residues long. The CDR3 spells CASSPERGGLVDTQYF. The CDR3 nucleotides are TGTGCCAGCAGCCCGGAGCGGGGGGGCCTGGTAGATACGCAGTATTTT. The full variable domain, rest sourced from reference TRBV11-2 and TRBJ2-3, is EAGVAQSPRYKIIEKRQSVAFWCNPISGHATLYWYQQILGQGPKLLIQFQNNGVVDDSQLPKDRFSAERLKGVDSTLKIQPAKLEDSAVYLCASSPERGGLVDTQYFGPGTRLTVL.

V is TRBV28 and J is TRBJ2-3, with TRBD2 matching over 16 bases. This CDR3 spans 15 amino acids. Germline CDR1 and CDR2: MDHEN and SYDVKM. V trimming: 8 bases; J trimming: 4 bases; junction bases outside the gene matches: 3. CDR3 nucleotides: TGTGCCAGCGGGACTAGCGGGGGGGCGGCAGATACGCAGTATTTT. This translates into CASGTSGGAADTQYF.

The chain has TRBV27 and TRBJ2-1; D is possibly TRBD2 (7 bases). V lost 6 bases and J 5 bases, leaving 17 bases between the germline ends. The CDR3 sequence is 15 residues long. Germline V gives CDR1 MNHEY, CDR2 SMNVEV (reference sequence). CDR3 in amino acids: CASRGIGGGNNEQFF. Written as DNA, the CDR3 is TGTGCCAGCAGGGGTATCGGCGGGGGCAACAATGAGCAGTTCTTC.

J is TRBJ2-1 and V is TRBV30; D could derive from TRBD1 or TRBD2 (5 bases each). This CDR3 region has 14 residues. Trimming cost V 0 bases and J 4 bases, with 10 bases left between them. Germline V gives CDR1 GTSNPN, CDR2 SVGIG (reference sequence). CDR3 sequence reads: CAWSVGAEYNEQFF. The CDR3 coding sequence is TGTGCCTGGAGTGTCGGGGCGGAGTACAATGAGCAGTTCTTC.

This clone was seen a few times. The chain joins TRBV19 to TRBJ1-1; D remains unclear. The CDR3 is 11 amino acids. CDR1 is LNHDA, CDR2 SQIVND, per germline (reference sequence). Trimming took off 1 base at V and 7 bases at J, with 4 bases between the two ends. The CDR3 nucleotides read TGTGCCAGTAGTATAGGAGTTGAAGCTTTCTTT. Protein sequence: CASSIGVEAFF.

V is TRBV7-9 and J is TRBJ2-5; D may be TRBD1 or TRBD2 (7 bases each). V lost 6 bases and J 2 bases, leaving 13 bases between the germline ends. CDR3 length equals 14 residues. From germline, CDR1 is SEHNR and CDR2 FQNEAQ (reference sequence). CDR3 DNA: TGTGCCAGCAGTACAGCGGGACAGCAAGAGACCCAGTACTTC. This sequence encodes CASSTAGQQETQYF. The whole variable domain, remainder taken from reference TRBV7-9 and TRBJ2-5, is DTGVSQNPRHKITKRGQNVTFRCDPISEHNRLYWYRQTLGQGPEFLTYFQNEAQLEKSRLLSDRFSAERPKGSFSTLEIQRTEQGDSAMYLCASSTAGQQETQYFGPGTRLLVL.

V is TRBV14 and J is TRBJ2-1; 9 bases match TRBD1. V lost 1 base and J lost 8; bases outside the gene matches: 3. The V gene's germline CDR1 is SGHDN and CDR2 FVKESK. The CDR3 loop spans 14 amino acids. The CDR3 nucleotides are TGTGCCAGCAGCCAAGGAACAGGGGGCCATGAGCAGTTCTTC. This translates into CASSQGTGGHEQFF.

This clone was detected once. The rearrangement links TRBV5-1 to TRBJ2-3, with D possibly called TRBD1 or TRBD2 (5 bases each). V dropped 4 bases and J dropped 1 base, with 16 bases sitting between them. The CDR3 loop spans 16 amino acids. Germline V gene data show CDR1 as SGHRS and CDR2 as YFSETQ. This chain's CDR3 is CASSPDGGFRTDTQYF. DNA of the CDR3: TGCGCCAGCAGCCCGGATGGGGGATTTCGCACAGATACGCAGTATTTT.

This clone has only one observation. This chain connects TRBV5-6 to TRBJ2-1; tentatively, D is TRBD1 (6 bases). The CDR3 runs 15 residues. CDR1 and CDR2 (germline): SGHDT, YYEEEE. V was shortened by 5 bases and J by 2 bases, with 14 bases between the two germline ends. The CDR3 here is CASRERGIPYNEQFF. CDR3 in DNA: TGTGCCAGCAGGGAGAGGGGGATCCCCTACAATGAGCAGTTCTTC.

This clone was seen a handful of times. The chain links TRBV15 to TRBJ1-1, with D perhaps TRBD1 (6 bases). This CDR3 region has 16 residues. Trimming shortened V by 5 bases and J by 5 bases, and 21 bases separated the two germline ends. Germline CDR1 is LNHNV and CDR2 is YYDKDF (reference sequence). The CDR3 reads CATSPKRAGTITEAFF. The CDR3 nucleotides are TGTGCCACCAGCCCTAAACGAGCAGGGACAATAACTGAAGCTTTCTTT.

This clone was seen only once. The V and J genes are TRBV7-2 and TRBJ2-7; D remains ambiguous. Looked up from germline, CDR1 is SGHTA and CDR2 is FQGNSA. This CDR3 has 15 amino acids. V was shortened by 7 bases and J by 3 bases, with 19 bases between the two germline ends. CDR3 nucleotides: TGTGCCAGCAACCCCACCGGACGGTCGATCTACGAGCAGTACTTC. It codes for CASNPTGRSIYEQYF.